This T cell receptor (beta chain) was found in a study of beta chain features in type 1 diabetes. V lost 2 bases and J lost 3, with 10 bases in between. The CDR3 loop spans 14 amino acids. Germline values: CDR1 LGHNT, CDR2 FRNRAP. About this clone: Its antigen remains unknown.

Reverse transcribing all isolated RNA meant expressed TCRB transcripts were sequenced. Here immunoSEQ multiplex PCR was the method, and the copy in TCRdb shows in-frame clones only, minus some. The sample lists around 97,000 clones; over 25% were seen once. Averaging about 0.12 L, one heparinised blood draw came from each individual donor. Sorting with CD45RO/CCR7/CD25/CD127/CD95/CD27 yielded naive, central memory, regulatory and stem-like memory CD4+ cells. The study's findings and limits: TCRB CDR3s were moderately but significantly shorter in Type 1 diabetes patients in all four CD4+ subsets. For patients, the naive, central memory and Treg TCRB repertoires appeared more alike than for healthy donors. With patients and controls alike, PCR might favor shorter templates to an equal degree.

The sequence was obtained from a woman in her late teens or twenties with type 1 diabetes. The sequenced material came from central memory CD4+ T cells from blood. The genes are TRBV12-5 and TRBJ1-1; D is unresolved. The CDR3 nucleotides read TGTGCTAGTGGTTTGATCATCCGGGACACTGAAGCTTTCTTT. Protein sequence: CASGLIIRDTEAFF. Looking up the rest from reference TRBV12-5 and TRBJ1-1 gives the full variable domain: DARVTQTPRHKVTEMGQEVTMRCQPILGHNTVFWYRQTMMQGLELLAYFRNRAPLDDSGMPKDRFSAEMPDATLATLKIQPSEPRDSAVYFCASGLIIRDTEAFFGQGTRLTVV.